The 8 T cell receptor beta chains below come from one sample, sequenced in a study of response to subunit inactivated influenza vaccine. Using its own MiXCR run on the RT-PCR reads, TCRdb lists one record per CDR3 protein. Of around 180,000 distinct CDR3 sequences listed, around 8.8% are singletons. Specimen: non-naive T cells sorted from PBMCs, collected on the day of vaccination. The receptors shown here come from a man aged 50 to 59 who received an inactivated influenza vaccine.

The chain combines TRBV12-3 or TRBV12-4 with TRBJ2-3, with TRBD1 matching 9 bases. The CDR3 sequence is 18 residues long. V dropped 3 bases and J dropped 3; count of bases not matched to a gene: 13. This chain's CDR3 is CASSFSIQTGGVTDTQYF. The DNA for the CDR3 is TGTGCCAGCAGTTTCTCCATCCAGACAGGGGGAGTGACAGATACGCAGTATTTT.

This clonotype was counted only a few times. The chain is built from TRBV7-9 and TRBJ2-7, with D possibly being TRBD1 (6 bases). Per the germline V gene, CDR1 is SEHNR and CDR2 is FQNEAQ (reference sequence). V lost 5 bases to trimming and J lost 6 bases, with 17 bases between them. This CDR3 is built from 14 residues. CDR3 in DNA: TGTGCCAGCAGCCCTCCTAACAGGGCTTCCGAGCAGTACTTC. This gives the protein CASSPPNRASEQYF.

This clonotype has more than one count but fewer than ten. The V and J genes are TRBV28 and TRBJ1-1; weak D call: TRBD1 (6 bases). V lost 3 bases and J lost 1, with 9 bases in between. Germline V gene sequence: CDR1 MDHEN, CDR2 SYDVKM. This CDR3 is 14 amino acids long. The CDR3 loop reads CASSFVGANTEAFF. The CDR3 DNA reads TGTGCCAGCAGTTTTGTGGGGGCGAACACTGAAGCTTTCTTT.

The chain has TRBV5-5 and TRBJ2-3; tentative D call: TRBD2 (6 bases). CDR3 length: 15 amino acids. The V end was cut by 1 base, the J end by 2 bases, with 11 bases between. Germline values: CDR1 SGHKS, CDR2 YYEKEE (reference sequence). The CDR3 DNA is TGTGCCAGCAGCTTGTTATCGGGAGCCACAGATACGCAGTATTTT. This encodes CASSLLSGATDTQYF.

This chain connects TRBV29-1 to TRBJ2-1; TRBD1 matches 7 bases. The CDR3 consists of 14 residues. V shed 4 bases, J shed 2 bases, and the junction held 5 bases outside the gene matches. Germline loops: CDR1 SQVTM, CDR2 ANQGSEA. CDR3 DNA: TGCAGCGTTGCGGGGCAGGGGGCCTACAATGAGCAGTTCTTC. Its protein is CSVAGQGAYNEQFF.

This clonotype occurred many times. The chain recombines TRBV10-3 with TRBJ2-3; 8 bases are a match to TRBD2. CDR1 ENHRY and CDR2 SYGVKD come from the germline V gene. The V gene end was trimmed by 3 bases and the J gene end by 1 base; junction bases not matched to a gene: 6. CDR3 length: 16 amino acids. The CDR3 bases are TGTGCCATCAGTGATCCGGGAGGGCCGGGCACAGATACGCAGTATTTT. Translation gives CAISDPGGPGTDTQYF.

The chain couples TRBV11-3 to TRBJ2-3; unclear D gene. V was shortened by 0 bases and J by 5 bases, with 6 bases between the two germline ends. Germline CDR1 reads SGHNT; CDR2 reads YENEEA. The CDR3 consists of 13 residues. The CDR3, as DNA: TGTGCCAGCAGCTTAGATCCCATAGATACGCAGTATTTT. This gives the protein CASSLDPIDTQYF.

The table lists this clonotype with a few counts. The CDR3 protein is CASHEGGSGPQHF. The CDR3 region has the DNA TGTGCCAGTCATGAGGGGGGGTCCGGGCCCCAGCATTTT. V usage is TRBV6-1 and J usage is TRBJ1-5; D possibly corresponds to TRBD1 (6 bases). The CDR3 contains 13 residues. Trimming stripped 9 bases from V and 9 bases from J, with 18 bases between. Germline lookup yields CDR1 MNHNS and CDR2 SASEGT.